The clone carrying this T cell receptor (beta chain) was observed at least ten times. The antigen remains undetermined. Each TCR beta library was made by quantitative 5'-RACE that incorporated molecular barcodes. TCRdb reanalysed the 5' RACE reads using MiXCR and keeps one entry per CDR3 protein. The sample gives around 32,000 distinct CDR3 sequences, roughly 7.9% of which show up once; approximately 10% is in the top ten. The entry originates in a study of CD8 T cells in ankylosing spondylitis. Overall study results and limits: Those disease-linked clones were CD8+; they were also relatively rare in peripheral blood. Seemingly distinctive of ankylosing spondylitis blood was a TCR beta motif formed by eight highly homologous variants.

The sequencing input was blood, either unsorted or a sorted T cell fraction (not recorded which). This sequence was found in a male donor with ankylosing spondylitis or in good health (not recorded which).

The CDR3 region is CASSIATRSGELFF. In DNA, the CDR3 is TGTGCCAGTAGTATCGCGACTAGGTCCGGGGAGCTGTTTTTT. This chain connects TRBV19 to TRBJ2-2; a possible D gene is TRBD2 (6 bases). Germline V gene sequence: CDR1 LNHDA, CDR2 SQIVND (reference sequence). Between the trimmed V and J ends, which lost 3 bases and 6 bases, there was a span of 11 bases. The CDR3 sequence is 14 residues long.